The sequence of this TCR beta chain was determined in a study of blood T cell repertoires in COVID-19 (dated by TCRdb to the early 2020s). A note on the overall study: Samples from collaborators originated in the United States, Italy and Spain and spanned both the acute and convalescent phases of COVID-19. The prospective study material was composed of cDNA or gDNA derived from T cells, B-cell-depleted T cells, or PBMCs. The dataset comprised deeply sampled blood TCRbeta repertoires from subjects exposed to, actively infected with, or recovered from COVID-19. The repertoires were released in a freely available public database meant as a resource for research on the immune response to SARS-CoV-2. Samples came from the ongoing ImmuneRACE study (first 160 participants) plus 1,254 subjects from 6 global collaborators. The sample metadata nearly always contained a de-identified subject ID, COVID-19 status, age in years and sex. Where available, HLA class I and class II types were obtained from metadata supplied by the sample provider rather than from assay-based typing. Overall study outcomes, separate from this receptor: The quantity of clinical and demographic metadata differed by source and by participant and was supplied without curation.

Each collaborating institution followed its own protocols to collect whole blood in K2EDTA tubes. For TCRbeta analysis, collaborators shipped samples in one of three forms: frozen whole blood, isolated PBMCs, or DNA extracted from either of those sample types. TCRbeta CDR3 regions were amplified from genomic DNA using the immunoSEQ Assay, a bias-controlled multiplex PCR. Under the source paper's analysis protocol: The number of nucleated cells in each sample was estimated by amplification of reference gene primers within the assay. To quantify the absolute abundance of each unique TCRbeta CDR3 rearrangement, sequence reads were collapsed and filtered. Productive Simpson clonality was computed per sample as the square root of Simpson's diversity index over productive rearrangements. In TCRdb, the immuneACCESS table is reduced to in-frame sequences with V and J assigned. These tables do not hold every clone; where another copy was compared, an unresolved V gene accounts for under half, and the others remain unexplained. That table furnishes V, J and clone size, whereas the DNA furnished D and trimming. The sample table shows nearly 200,000 clones, and roughly nine tenths are seen once. The ten largest clones add up to 0.75% to 0.95% of the sample.

On this clone itself: The antigen it recognizes is unknown. No base qualities exist here, and no much larger clone lies one base off it.

The germline V gene gives CDR1 as SGHVS and CDR2 as FQNEAQ. Trimming costs V 5 bases and J 3 bases, and their ends lie 10 bases apart. The CDR3 holds 13 amino acids from the cysteine to the phenylalanine. Only CDR3 DNA is held: 39 bases, read in frame from base 1. The sample was peripheral blood. The clonotype comes from a woman in her seventies with acute or convalescent COVID-19. The V and J genes are TRBV7-8 and TRBJ1-2; a tentative D match to TRBD1 spans 6 bases. The CDR3 amino acid sequence is: CASSSGGYYGYTF. The DNA sequence is as follows: TGTGCCAGCAGCAGCGGGGGCTACTATGGCTACACCTTC.